This TCR beta chain came from a study of human T cells and chemical hapten exposure. Background on the study: TCR yields differed between samples (mainly from small differences in pooled library volume).

J was trimmed by 2 bases and V by 0 bases; bases with no gene match: 4. From germline, CDR1 is DFQATT and CDR2 SNEGSKA (reference sequence). This CDR3 contains 17 residues. This clonotype was seen a handful of times. As the library was built, unique molecular identifiers were attached to individual cDNA molecules. The authors' processing: Per-sample TCR counts ranged from 23,224 to 690,600, median around 100,000. TCRdb passed the RACE reads through MiXCR, listing each CDR3 protein once. The authors' filters were not applied to this entry. The sample contains some 150,000 distinct CDR3 sequences, 12% of which appear only once. The sample's time point: patch test 2, 6 weeks after DPC sensitization. As for treatment: therapeutic diphenylcyclopropenone sensitization with weekly scalp DPC. Blood draws preceded each patch test application.

The chain has TRBV20-1 and TRBJ2-7; TRBD2 matches 16 bases. The TCR originated in a woman aged 45-59 years with alopecia areata. Some clones in this sample may be carry-over from other donors' samples. The sample was whole blood, taken in connection with sensitization to the hapten diphenylcyclopropenone (DPC). The CDR3 sequence: CSARDLGLAGGPYEQYF. CDR3 DNA sequence: TGCAGTGCTAGAGATTTGGGACTAGCGGGAGGGCCCTACGAGCAGTACTTC.